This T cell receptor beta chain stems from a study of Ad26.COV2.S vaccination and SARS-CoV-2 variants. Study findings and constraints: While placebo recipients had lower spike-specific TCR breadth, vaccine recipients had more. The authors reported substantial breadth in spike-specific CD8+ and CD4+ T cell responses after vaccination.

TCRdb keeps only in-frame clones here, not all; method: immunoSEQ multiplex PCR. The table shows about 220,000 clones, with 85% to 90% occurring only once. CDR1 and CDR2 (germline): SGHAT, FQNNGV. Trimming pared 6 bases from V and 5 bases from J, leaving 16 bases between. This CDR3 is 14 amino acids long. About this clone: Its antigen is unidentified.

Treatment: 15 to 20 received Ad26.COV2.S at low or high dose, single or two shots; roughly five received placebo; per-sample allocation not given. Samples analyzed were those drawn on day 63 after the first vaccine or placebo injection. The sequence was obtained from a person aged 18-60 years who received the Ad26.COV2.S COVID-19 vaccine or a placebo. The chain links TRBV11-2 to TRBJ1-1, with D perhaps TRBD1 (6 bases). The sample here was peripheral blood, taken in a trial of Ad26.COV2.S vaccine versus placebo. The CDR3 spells CASRQGPRGTEAFF. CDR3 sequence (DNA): TGTGCCAGCAGACAGGGACCCAGAGGTACTGAAGCTTTCTTT.